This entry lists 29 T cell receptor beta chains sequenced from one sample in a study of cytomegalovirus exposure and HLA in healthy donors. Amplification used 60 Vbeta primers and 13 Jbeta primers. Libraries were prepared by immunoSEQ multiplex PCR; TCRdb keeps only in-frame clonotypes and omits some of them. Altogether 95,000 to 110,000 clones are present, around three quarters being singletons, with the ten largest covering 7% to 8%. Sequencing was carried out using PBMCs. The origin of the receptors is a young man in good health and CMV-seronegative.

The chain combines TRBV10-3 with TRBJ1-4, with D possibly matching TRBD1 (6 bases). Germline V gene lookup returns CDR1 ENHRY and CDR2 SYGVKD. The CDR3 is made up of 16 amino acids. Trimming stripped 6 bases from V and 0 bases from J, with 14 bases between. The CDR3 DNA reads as TGTGCCATCAGCCCGGACAGCGTTGCAACTAATGAAAAACTGTTTTTT. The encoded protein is CAISPDSVATNEKLFF.

The CDR3 sequence: CASSYSRMRQPQHF. In DNA form, the CDR3 reads TGTGCCAGCAGTTACTCCCGAATGCGGCAGCCCCAGCATTTT. This chain connects TRBV6-5 to TRBJ1-5; D remains ambiguous. CDR1 MNHEY and CDR2 SVGAGI come from the germline V gene. The CDR3 covers 14 residues. The germline V and J ends were trimmed by 0 bases and 7 bases, with 10 bases remaining between them.

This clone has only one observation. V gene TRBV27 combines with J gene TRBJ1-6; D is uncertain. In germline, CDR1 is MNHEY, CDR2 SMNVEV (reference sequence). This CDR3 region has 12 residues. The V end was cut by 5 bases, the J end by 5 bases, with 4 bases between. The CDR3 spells CASSENNSPLHF. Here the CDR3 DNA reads TGTGCCAGCAGTGAGAATAATTCACCCCTCCACTTT.

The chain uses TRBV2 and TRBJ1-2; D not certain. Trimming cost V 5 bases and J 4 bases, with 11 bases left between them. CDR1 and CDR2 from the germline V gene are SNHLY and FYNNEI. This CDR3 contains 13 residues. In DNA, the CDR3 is TGTGCCAGCAGTAACTCGGAGGGCTATGGCTACACCTTC. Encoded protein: CASSNSEGYGYTF.

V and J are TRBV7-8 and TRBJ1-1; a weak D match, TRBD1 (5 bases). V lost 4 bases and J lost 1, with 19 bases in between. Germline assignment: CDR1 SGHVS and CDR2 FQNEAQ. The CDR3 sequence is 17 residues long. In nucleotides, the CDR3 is TGTGCCAGCAGCTCGATCTCTTGGGGGACTGAGAACACTGAAGCTTTCTTT. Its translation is CASSSISWGTENTEAFF.

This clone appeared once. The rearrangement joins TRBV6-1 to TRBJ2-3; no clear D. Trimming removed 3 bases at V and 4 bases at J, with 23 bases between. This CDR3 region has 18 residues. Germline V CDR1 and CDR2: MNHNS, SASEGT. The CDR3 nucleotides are TGTGCCAGCAGTGACCCAAAAAAACCCGAGCGACGGGCAGATACGCAGTATTTT. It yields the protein CASSDPKKPERRADTQYF.

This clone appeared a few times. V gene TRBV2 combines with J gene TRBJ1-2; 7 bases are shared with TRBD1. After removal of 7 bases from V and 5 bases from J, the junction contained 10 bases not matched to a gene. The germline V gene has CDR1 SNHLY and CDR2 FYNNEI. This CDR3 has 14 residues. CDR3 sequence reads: CASNVRGQPYGYTF. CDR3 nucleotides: TGTGCCAGCAACGTAAGGGGACAGCCATATGGCTACACCTTC. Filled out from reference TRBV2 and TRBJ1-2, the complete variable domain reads EPEVTQTPSHQVTQMGQEVILRCVPISNHLYFYWYRQILGQKVEFLVSFYNNEISEKSEIFDDQFSVERPDGSNFTLKIRSTKLEDSAMYFCASNVRGQPYGYTFGSGTRLTVV.

Here the CDR3 DNA reads TGTGCCGCGGCGGGAGGGAACGGAAACACCATATATTTT. Its translation is CAAAGGNGNTIYF. This chain connects TRBV30 to TRBJ1-3; D is uncertain. V dropped 8 bases and J dropped 4 bases, with 15 bases sitting between them. Per the germline V gene, CDR1 is GTSNPN and CDR2 is SVGIG (reference sequence). CDR3 length: 13 residues.

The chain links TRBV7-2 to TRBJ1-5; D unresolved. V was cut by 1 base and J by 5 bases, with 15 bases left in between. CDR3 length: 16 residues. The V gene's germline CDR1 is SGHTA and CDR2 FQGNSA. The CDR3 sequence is CASSLGETTYYQPQHF. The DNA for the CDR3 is TGTGCCAGCAGCTTAGGAGAAACTACTTATTATCAGCCCCAGCATTTT.

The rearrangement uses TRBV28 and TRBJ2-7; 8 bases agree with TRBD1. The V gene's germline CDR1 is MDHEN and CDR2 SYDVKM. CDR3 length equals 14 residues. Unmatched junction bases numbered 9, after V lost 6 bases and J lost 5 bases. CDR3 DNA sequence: TGTGCCAGCAGCACACGACAGGGGTTCCACGAGCAGTACTTC. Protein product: CASSTRQGFHEQYF.

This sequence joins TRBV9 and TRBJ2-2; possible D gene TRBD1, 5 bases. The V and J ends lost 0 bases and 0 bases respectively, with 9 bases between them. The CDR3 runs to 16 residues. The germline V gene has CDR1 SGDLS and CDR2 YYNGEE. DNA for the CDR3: TGTGCCAGCAGCGTAGGGCCAGGGTCGAACACCGGGGAGCTGTTTTTT. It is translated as CASSVGPGSNTGELFF.

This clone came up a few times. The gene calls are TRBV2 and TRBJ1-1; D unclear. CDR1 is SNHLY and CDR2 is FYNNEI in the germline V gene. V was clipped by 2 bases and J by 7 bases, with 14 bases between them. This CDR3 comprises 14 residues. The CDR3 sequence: CASSERRGPFEAFF. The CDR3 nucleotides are TGTGCCAGCAGTGAACGGAGAGGCCCCTTTGAAGCTTTCTTT.

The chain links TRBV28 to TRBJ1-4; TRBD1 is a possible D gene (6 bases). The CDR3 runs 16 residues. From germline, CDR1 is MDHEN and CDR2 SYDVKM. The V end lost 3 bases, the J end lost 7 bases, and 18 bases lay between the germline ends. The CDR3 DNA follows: TGTGCCAGCAGTTTCGGGCAGCGGGGGCCCGCTGAAAAACTGTTTTTT. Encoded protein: CASSFGQRGPAEKLFF.

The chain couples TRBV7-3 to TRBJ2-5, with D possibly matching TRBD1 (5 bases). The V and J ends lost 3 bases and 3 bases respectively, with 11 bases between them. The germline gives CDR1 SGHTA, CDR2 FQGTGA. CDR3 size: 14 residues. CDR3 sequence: CASSFTGAEETQYF. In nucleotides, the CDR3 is TGTGCCAGCAGCTTCACAGGTGCGGAAGAGACCCAGTACTTC.

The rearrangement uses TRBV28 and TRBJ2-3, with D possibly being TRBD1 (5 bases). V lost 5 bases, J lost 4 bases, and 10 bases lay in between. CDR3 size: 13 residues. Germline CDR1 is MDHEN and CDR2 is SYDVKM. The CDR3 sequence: CASSTRQPDTQYF. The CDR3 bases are TGTGCCAGCAGTACACGACAGCCAGATACGCAGTATTTT.

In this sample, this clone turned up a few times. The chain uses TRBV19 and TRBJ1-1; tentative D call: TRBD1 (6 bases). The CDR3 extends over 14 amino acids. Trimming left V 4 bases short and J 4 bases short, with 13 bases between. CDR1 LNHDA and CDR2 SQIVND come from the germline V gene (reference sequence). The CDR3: CASSRTVEGTEAFF. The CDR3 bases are TGTGCCAGTAGTAGGACAGTTGAAGGCACTGAAGCTTTCTTT.

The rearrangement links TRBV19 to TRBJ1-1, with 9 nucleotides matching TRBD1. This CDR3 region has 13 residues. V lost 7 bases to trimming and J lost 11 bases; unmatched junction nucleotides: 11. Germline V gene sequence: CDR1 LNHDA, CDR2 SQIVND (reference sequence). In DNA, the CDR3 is TGTGCCAGTAACTACAGGGGGCCGGGTATGGCTTTCTTT. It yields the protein CASNYRGPGMAFF.

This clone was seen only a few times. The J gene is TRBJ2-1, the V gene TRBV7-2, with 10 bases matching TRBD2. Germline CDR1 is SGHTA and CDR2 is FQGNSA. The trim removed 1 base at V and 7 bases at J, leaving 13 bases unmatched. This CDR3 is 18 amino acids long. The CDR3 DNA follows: TGTGCCAGCAGCTTAGGGGTAGCGGGAGGAAATCAGGGGAATGAGCAGTTCTTC. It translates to CASSLGVAGGNQGNEQFF. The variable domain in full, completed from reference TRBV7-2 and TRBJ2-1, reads GAGVSQSPSNKVTEKGKDVELRCDPISGHTALYWYRQSLGQGLEFLIYFQGNSAPDKSGLPSDRFSAERTGGSVSTLTIQRTQQEDSAVYLCASSLGVAGGNQGNEQFFGPGTRLTVL.

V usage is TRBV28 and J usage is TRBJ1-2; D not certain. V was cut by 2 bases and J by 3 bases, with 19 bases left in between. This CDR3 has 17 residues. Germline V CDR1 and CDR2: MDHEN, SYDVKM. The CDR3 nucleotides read TGTGCCAGCAGTTTAAGACCAGGAAGCCACTCATACTATGGCTACACCTTC. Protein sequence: CASSLRPGSHSYYGYTF.

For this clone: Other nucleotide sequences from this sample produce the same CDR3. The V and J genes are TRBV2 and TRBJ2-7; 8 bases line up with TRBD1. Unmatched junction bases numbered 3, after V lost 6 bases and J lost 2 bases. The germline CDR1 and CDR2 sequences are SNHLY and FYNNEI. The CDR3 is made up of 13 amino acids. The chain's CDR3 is CASRGQGPYEQYF. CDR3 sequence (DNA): TGTGCCAGCAGAGGACAGGGACCCTACGAGCAGTACTTC.

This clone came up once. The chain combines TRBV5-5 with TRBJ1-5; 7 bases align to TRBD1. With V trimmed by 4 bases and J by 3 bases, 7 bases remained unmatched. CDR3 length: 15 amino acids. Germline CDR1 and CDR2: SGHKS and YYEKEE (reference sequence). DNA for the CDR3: TGTGCCAGCAGCCGTCAGACAGGGTCCAATCAGCCCCAGCATTTT. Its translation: CASSRQTGSNQPQHF.

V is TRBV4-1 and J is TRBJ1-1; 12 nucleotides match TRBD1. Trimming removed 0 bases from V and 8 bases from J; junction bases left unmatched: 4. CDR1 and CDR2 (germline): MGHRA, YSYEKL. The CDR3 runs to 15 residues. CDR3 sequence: CASSQEWDRGREAFF. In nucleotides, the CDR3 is TGCGCCAGCAGCCAAGAATGGGACAGGGGGCGCGAAGCTTTCTTT.

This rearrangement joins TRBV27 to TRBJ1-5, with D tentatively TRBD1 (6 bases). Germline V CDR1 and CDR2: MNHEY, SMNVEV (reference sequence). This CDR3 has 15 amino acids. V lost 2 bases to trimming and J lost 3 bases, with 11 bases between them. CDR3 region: CASSLRGGVNQPQHF. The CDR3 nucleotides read TGTGCCAGCAGTTTAAGAGGGGGAGTCAATCAGCCCCAGCATTTT.

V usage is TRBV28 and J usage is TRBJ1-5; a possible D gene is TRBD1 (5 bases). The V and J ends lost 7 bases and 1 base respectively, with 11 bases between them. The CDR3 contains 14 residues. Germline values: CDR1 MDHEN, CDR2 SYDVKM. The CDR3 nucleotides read TGTGCCAGCACGCAGGGAGGGAGCAATCAGCCCCAGCATTTT. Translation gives CASTQGGSNQPQHF.

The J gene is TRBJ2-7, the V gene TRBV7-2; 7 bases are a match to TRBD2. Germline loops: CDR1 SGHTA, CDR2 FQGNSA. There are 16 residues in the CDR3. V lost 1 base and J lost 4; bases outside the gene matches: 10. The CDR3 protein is CASSLEAGDKFYEQYF. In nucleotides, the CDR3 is TGTGCCAGCAGCTTAGAGGCGGGAGACAAGTTTTACGAGCAGTACTTC.

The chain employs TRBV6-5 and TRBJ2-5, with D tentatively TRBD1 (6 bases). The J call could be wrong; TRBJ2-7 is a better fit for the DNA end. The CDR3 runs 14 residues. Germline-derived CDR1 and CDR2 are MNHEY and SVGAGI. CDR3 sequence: CASSYSQGNYEQYF. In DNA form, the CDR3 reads TGTGCCAGCAGTTACAGTCAGGGGAACTACGAGCAGTACTTC.

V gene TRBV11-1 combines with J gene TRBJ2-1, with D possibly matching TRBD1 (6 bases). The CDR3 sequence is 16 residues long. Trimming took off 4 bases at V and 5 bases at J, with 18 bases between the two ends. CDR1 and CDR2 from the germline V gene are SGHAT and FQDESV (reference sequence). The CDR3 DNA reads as TGTGCCAGCAGCTCTCCCGGGACAAAGTTAAACAATGAGCAGTTCTTC. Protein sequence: CASSSPGTKLNNEQFF. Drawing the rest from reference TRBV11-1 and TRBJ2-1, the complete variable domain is EAEVAQSPRYKITEKSQAVAFWCDPISGHATLYWYRQILGQGPELLVQFQDESVVDDSQLPKDRFSAERLKGVDSTLKIQPAELGDSAMYLCASSSPGTKLNNEQFFGPGTRLTVL.

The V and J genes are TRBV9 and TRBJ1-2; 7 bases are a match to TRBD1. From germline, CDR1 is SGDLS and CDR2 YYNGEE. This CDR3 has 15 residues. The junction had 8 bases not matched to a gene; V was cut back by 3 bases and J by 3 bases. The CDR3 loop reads CASSGTQGGHYGYTF. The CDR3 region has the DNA TGTGCCAGCAGCGGTACCCAGGGGGGTCACTATGGCTACACCTTC.

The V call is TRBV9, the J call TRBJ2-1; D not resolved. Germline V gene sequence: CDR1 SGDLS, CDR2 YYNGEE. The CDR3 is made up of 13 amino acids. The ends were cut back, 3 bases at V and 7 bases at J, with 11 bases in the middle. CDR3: CASSAHSGNEQFF. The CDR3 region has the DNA TGTGCCAGCAGCGCCCATTCGGGTAATGAGCAGTTCTTC.